The rows below give T cell receptor beta chains drawn from one sample of a study of blood T cell repertoires in COVID-19. Here immunoSEQ multiplex PCR was the method, and the copy in TCRdb shows in-frame clones only, minus some. The sample yields 70,000 or so clones, roughly 87% seen once. Material: peripheral blood. The receptor source for this set is a woman of 80 years or more with active or convalescent COVID-19. CDR3s include the opening cysteine and the closing phenylalanine or tryptophan. The D gene is left open where the match is weak. Where a row states a size, it is once, few, many or the class of an expanded clone; other rows omit it.

>TRBV4-1|TRBJ2-1|.|.
TGCGCCAGCAGCCAAGATCCAGGCGATGAGCAGTTCTTC
CASSQDPGDEQFF
>TRBV5-1|TRBJ1-1|.|.
TGCGCCAGCAGTTATGTAAATGGGGGGACTGAAGCTTTCTTT
CASSYVNGGTEAFF
>TRBV29-1|TRBJ1-1|.|.
TGCAGCGTTGTACAGGGTGAAGCTTTCTTT
CSVVQGEAFF
>TRBV6-1|TRBJ1-1|TRBD1|.
TGTGCCAGCAGGTACCCGCAGGGGGGTGACACTGAAGCTTTCTTT
CASRYPQGGDTEAFF
>TRBV7-8|TRBJ2-3|.|.
TGTGCCAGCACCACCGGGGGACCCAGCCATGCGCAGTATTTT
CASTTGGPSHAQYF
>TRBV18|TRBJ2-5|.|.
TGTGCCAGCTCACTGTCCAGGGTGGAGACCCAGTACTTC
CASSLSRVETQYF
>TRBV12-3/TRBV12-4|TRBJ2-7|.|.
TGTGCCAGCAGTTTAGGGCAGGTATACGAGCAGTACTTC
CASSLGQVYEQYF
>TRBV27|TRBJ1-6|.|.
TGTGCCAGCAGTTTACTCGGGTCGAATTCACCCCTCCACTTT
CASSLLGSNSPLHF
>TRBV5-4|TRBJ1-2|TRBD1|.
TGTGCCAGCAGCTTACCCCTGACCGGGACAGGGACCGGCTACACCTTC
CASSLPLTGTGTGYTF
>TRBV6-5|TRBJ1-1|.|.
TGTGCCAGCAGTTACTCGAGGGTAACTGAAGCTTTCTTT
CASSYSRVTEAFF
>TRBV9|TRBJ2-1|.|once
TGTGCCAGCAGCGTAGGGACAGACAATGAGCAGTTCTTC
CASSVGTDNEQFF
>TRBV29-1|TRBJ2-3|TRBD2|.
TGCAGCGTTGAAGCCCAATACCAACCTAGCGGGGGGCAGTATTTT
CSVEAQYQPSGGQYF
>TRBV6-2/TRBV6-3|TRBJ1-5|.|.
TGTGCCAGCAGTGACGCGGGGGGAAGCAATCAGCCCCAGCATTTT
CASSDAGGSNQPQHF